This T cell receptor beta chain appears in the sequencing data of a study of cytomegalovirus exposure and HLA in healthy donors (dated by TCRdb to between 2016 and 2019). The study in broad terms: An earlier analysis of fewer than 750 of the donors reported 276 Gb of sequence data and 95 million to 130 million unique TCR beta sequences obtained from about 200 million T cells. A later genetic analysis used genome-wide SNP genotypes for about 65% of the 666 donors, treating that subset as a discovery cohort. Four or five DR-DQ haplotypes were handled as single units for association and clustering because linkage in the cohort was strong. To decide whether each TCR beta V gene segment behaved as functional or pseudogenic, an earlier analysis of 587 of the donors relied on high-throughput TCR beta sequencing. All discovery cohort repertoires had been generated using a single sequencing platform. HLA typing covered class I and class II loci at four-digit resolution. The study used immunosequencing to profile the T cell repertoires of approximately 640 subjects and linked those repertoires to cytomegalovirus serostatus. Among 300 to 500 genotyped donors of the cohort, an average of approximately 220,000 unique TCR beta nucleotide sequences was sequenced per donor, of which approximately 18% were non-productive. An early release that covered fewer than 800 HLA-typed donors contained around 330 gigabases of sequencing data and about 93 million unique TCR sequences. A separate validation cohort of approximately 120 different subjects was used in addition to the 666-subject first cohort. Donor age, sex, ethnicity and CMV serostatus were compiled together with the repertoire data. A later analysis re-analyzed previously published TCR beta repertoires from about 730 donors and added high-resolution HLA genotyping to study TCR occurrence patterns. The number of typed donors differed by locus: about 629-630 for A, B, C, DRB1 and DQB1; about 520 for DQA1; roughly 600 for DPA1; and some 470 for DPB1. The study aimed to test whether signatures of past pathogen exposure could be identified by cataloging public T cell receptors. The later analysis used no new phenotypic data to find candidate immune exposures, relying instead on TCR beta sequences and their occurrence across donors. The study combined high-throughput TCR immunosequencing, statistical association of individual TCRs with disease status, and machine learning to predict cytomegalovirus infection status. Among the roughly 390 genotyped donors, approximately 81% belonged to the genetic ancestry cluster associated with self-reported Caucasian donors.

Note on this clone: This clone's antigen is unknown. Base qualities are not provided; no much larger clone lies one nucleotide away.

The cohort consisted of some 730 healthy bone marrow donors. At the time of sampling, every cohort member was nominally healthy, though immune exposures that went unrecorded were likely present. The donor tested CMV seropositive and was one of the 289 seropositive cohort members. A peripheral blood sample was provided by each donor, and peripheral blood mononuclear cells were used for TCR beta sequencing. The Qiagen DNeasy Blood Extraction Kit was used to extract genomic DNA from the blood cell samples. Beyond this particular receptor, the publication reports: An association between a missense DCLRE1C variant and V-gene and J-gene trimming of TCR beta chains was found in a later genetic analysis and replicated in an independent cohort. Only TCR beta chains were sequenced in this cohort, and the absence of alpha or paired-chain data limited detectable features. A cluster of highly shared sequence variants was judged likely to represent a technical artifact of the sequencing pipeline. Broadly in line with IMGT annotations, most TCR beta V segments showed up in productive rearrangements about 90% or about 30% of the time in an earlier analysis of some 590 of the donors. In vitro tests confirmed that a few of the cytomegalovirus-associated TCR beta chains recognize cytomegalovirus antigens. The 87-base-pair reads could not distinguish some IMGT-functional V segments, including TRBV6-2 and TRBV6-3, so those segments were excluded. The classifier was reported to diagnose cytomegalovirus status with high specificity and sensitivity in both the original cohort and the validation cohort. Across donors, most TCR sequences were observed very rarely, whereas some public TCRs were present in many individuals. The authors suggested that the approach could potentially be extended to other disease states and immunological phenotypes. Because counts were too low, 15 to 20 rarely observed V segments, including chromosome 9 orphons, were excluded from the earlier analysis of several hundred of the donors. In a later analysis, HLA-associated TCR beta chains were found to be more clonally expanded and to have lower generation probabilities than equally common non-associated chains. CMV serostatus was the only immune exposure information available for the cohort. The study listed 164 TCR beta chains as associated with cytomegalovirus. In a later analysis, 16,951 TCR beta sequences were associated with specific HLA alleles at a false discovery rate of 0.05. HLA typing was unavailable for some donors at each locus, so association tests used only the typed subset. A later analysis found that TCR association rates varied across HLA loci, with DRB1 alleles showing the most associated TCRs and HLA-C alleles the fewest. A further reported finding was that TCR beta sequences accurately predicted the HLA-A and HLA-B alleles for most subjects in the first cohort. According to a later analysis, most CMV-associated TCR beta chains appeared to be HLA-restricted, and the HLA associations seemed to be driven largely by CMV exposure. Sequencing depth was assumed to be roughly uniform across donors in the presence/absence analyses, though that assumption may not hold. In a later analysis, several top co-occurrence clusters were reported to appear linked to parvovirus B19, influenza, CMV and Epstein-Barr virus. According to a later genetic analysis, donors in an Asian-associated ancestry cluster had fewer N-insertions in productive TCRs than the approximately 670-donor mean. When HLA alleles, especially DR and DQ, strongly co-occurred, TCR associations were difficult to assign to individual alleles. Linkage disequilibrium might explain the correlated functional status among segregating V segments, but an unknown experimental factor could not be excluded.

The library came from the immunoSEQ multiplex PCR assay. The multiplex PCR relied on a mix of 60 forward primers for TCR Vbeta segments and 13 reverse primers for TCR Jbeta segments. Amplification of the CDR3 region of rearranged TCR beta genes was performed with a multiplex PCR assay on genomic DNA. The Illumina HiSeq System was used to sequence the amplified TCR beta libraries as 87-base-pair reads. On the authors' methods: In a later analysis, 80 million or so unique TCR beta chains were counted across the roughly 670 repertoires, and roughly 11 million of these chains were shared by at least two donors. To remove PCR and sequencing errors, raw reads were error-corrected and collapsed into unique sequences using a nearest-neighbor algorithm that merged closely related sequences. V, D and J gene segments were assigned by aligning CDR3 sequences to IMGT reference sequences. For a sequence to be retained, a match of at least six nucleotides to both a V gene segment and a J gene segment was required. A rearrangement counted as productive if the CDR3 had no stop codons and remained in frame with V and J, and every other rearrangement counted as non-productive. CDR3 was defined according to IMGT convention as the region running from the second conserved V-encoded cysteine to the conserved J-encoded phenylalanine. In an earlier analysis of around 570 of the donors, sequences lacking an unambiguous match to a single V gene segment were excluded. In an earlier analysis of 500 to 750 of the donors, V segments were called functional above 56.7% productive rearrangements and were called segregating when the between-donor standard deviation exceeded 5%. A statistical classification framework was built to diagnose cytomegalovirus status from the catalog of TCR beta chain sequences. V and J gene assignment, in a later analysis, came from comparing TCR nucleotide sequences with IMGT/GENE-DB human TR gene sequences. A later analysis assigned CDR3 sequences and most-parsimonious VDJ recombination scenarios with the TCRdist pipeline. In a later analysis, each TCR beta chain was defined by its CDR3 amino acid sequence together with its V-gene family, and reads lacking a unique V-gene family were excluded. A later analysis removed 592 highly shared, low-generation-probability nucleotide sequences to deal with suspected cross-contamination and a sequencing artifact. In a later analysis, a clonal expansion index for each public chain was calculated from normalized within-repertoire ranks of inferred template counts. In a later analysis, generation probabilities were computed using a VDJ recombination model fitted to out-of-frame rearrangements, and the results were checked against IGoR. Hypergeometric tests were used in a later analysis to score TCR-TCR, TCR-HLA and TCR-CMV co-occurrence, with a repertoire-size bias correction applied to the TCR pairs. In a later analysis, false discovery rates were estimated by permuting HLA or CMV assignments 20 times. In a later analysis, co-occurring TCRs were grouped using DBSCAN, and TCRdist sequence similarity was added for clustering within HLA-allele-positive subsets. For co-occurrence clustering, repertoires with fewer than 30,000 or more than 120,000 public chains were excluded, along with about five repertoires with anomalous nucleotide sharing. In its TCRdb copy, this immuneACCESS table keeps in-frame sequences only and misses some clones. Where compared with another copy, unresolved V genes explain less than half of these, and the others have no known cause. That table is the source of V, J and clone size, and D and trimming were worked out from the DNA. The sample records about 200,000 clones, about four fifths of which are singletons. Roughly 1.5% of the sample rests with the top ten.

CDR1 WSHSY and CDR2 SAAADI are derived from the germline V gene. V loses 3 bases of germline sequence and J loses 5 bases, and the interval between the two ends is 16 bases. The CDR3 measures 16 amino acids from cysteine to phenylalanine. CDR3 DNA is the only sequence kept; it has 48 bases, read in frame from the first base. The rearranged chain carries TRBV10-2 and TRBJ2-2; a tentative D call is TRBD2 (6 bases match). This receptor was taken from a girl under 18 in good health and CMV-seropositive. Specimen: PBMCs. Here is the DNA: TGCGCCAGCAGTGATAGGGCGGGGCCTATAACCGGGGAGCTGTTTTTT. The translation is CASSDRAGPITGELFF.